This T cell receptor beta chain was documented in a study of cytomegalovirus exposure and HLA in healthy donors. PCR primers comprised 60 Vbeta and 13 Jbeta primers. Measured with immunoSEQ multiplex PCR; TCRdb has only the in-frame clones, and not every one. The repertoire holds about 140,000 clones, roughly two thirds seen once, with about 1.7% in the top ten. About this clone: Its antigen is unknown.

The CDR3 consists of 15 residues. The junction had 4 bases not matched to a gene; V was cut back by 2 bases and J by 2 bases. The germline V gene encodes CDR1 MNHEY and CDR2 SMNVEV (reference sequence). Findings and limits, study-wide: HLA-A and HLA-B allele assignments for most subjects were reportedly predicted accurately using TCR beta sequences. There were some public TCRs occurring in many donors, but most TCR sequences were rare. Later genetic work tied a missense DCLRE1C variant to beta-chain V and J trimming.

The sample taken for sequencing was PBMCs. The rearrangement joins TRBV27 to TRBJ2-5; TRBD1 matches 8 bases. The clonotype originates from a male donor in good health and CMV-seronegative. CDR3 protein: CASSLIRTGQETQYF. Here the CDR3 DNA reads TGTGCCAGCAGTTTAATCCGGACAGGGCAAGAGACCCAGTACTTC.